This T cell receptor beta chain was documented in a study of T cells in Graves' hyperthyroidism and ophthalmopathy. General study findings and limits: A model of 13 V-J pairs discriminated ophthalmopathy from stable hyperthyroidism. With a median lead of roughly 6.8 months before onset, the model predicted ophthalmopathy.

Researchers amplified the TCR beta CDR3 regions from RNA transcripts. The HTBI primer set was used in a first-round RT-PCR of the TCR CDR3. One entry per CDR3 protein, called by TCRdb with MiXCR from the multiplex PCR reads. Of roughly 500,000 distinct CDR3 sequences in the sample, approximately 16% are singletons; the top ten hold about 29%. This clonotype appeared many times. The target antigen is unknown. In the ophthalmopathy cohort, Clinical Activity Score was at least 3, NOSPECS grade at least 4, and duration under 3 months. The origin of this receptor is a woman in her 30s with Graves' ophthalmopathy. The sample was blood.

The CDR3 protein is CSAKPLVHEKLFF. In DNA, the CDR3 is TGCAGTGCTAAACCCCTGGTACATGAAAAACTGTTTTTT. This rearrangement joins TRBV20-1 to TRBJ1-4; D is uncertain. The germline gives CDR1 DFQATT, CDR2 SNEGSKA (reference sequence). V was trimmed by 4 bases and J by 6 bases, leaving 12 bases between them. This CDR3 comprises 13 residues.